Each of the 25 T cell receptor beta chains below was sequenced from the same sample in a study of PD-1 blockade in classical Hodgkin lymphoma. Profiled with immunoSEQ multiplex PCR; TCRdb holds only in-frame clones, not every one. The sample has 30,000 or so clones; about 71% are singletons. Relapse after autologous stem cell transplantation occurred in every patient, and brentuximab vedotin exposure varied. The input for sequencing was peripheral blood mononuclear cells (PBMCs), taken before the second cycle of nivolumab. Receptors were obtained from a human donor with classical Hodgkin lymphoma.

This clone is medium-sized by share. The V gene is TRBV7-9, the J gene TRBJ1-5; 7 bases map to TRBD1. CDR1 is SEHNR, CDR2 FQNEAQ, per germline (reference sequence). This CDR3 is 12 amino acids long. V gave up 5 bases and J gave up 5 bases; unmatched junction bases: 0. The CDR3 coding sequence is TGTGCCAGCAGCGACAGGGATCAGCCCCAGCATTTT. Translating gives CASSDRDQPQHF.

The genes are TRBV28 and TRBJ1-1, with a weak D call TRBD1 (5 bases). The V gene's germline CDR1 is MDHEN and CDR2 SYDVKM. Trimming removed 8 bases from V and 4 bases from J, with 14 bases in between. This CDR3 spans 13 amino acids. CDR3 amino acids: CASLRGRSTEAFF. DNA of the CDR3: TGTGCCAGCTTAAGGGGTCGTAGCACTGAAGCTTTCTTT.

The chain carries TRBV5-1 and TRBJ2-2, with D tentatively TRBD2 (5 bases). The germline V and J ends were trimmed by 2 bases and 0 bases, with 8 bases remaining between them. Germline loops: CDR1 SGHRS, CDR2 YFSETQ. This CDR3 is 15 amino acids long. CDR3 in DNA: TGCGCCAGCAGCTTAGCGGAAGCGAACACCGGGGAGCTGTTTTTT. This codes for CASSLAEANTGELFF.

The chain has TRBV6-1 and TRBJ1-2; no reliable D call. This CDR3 region has 9 residues. Germline CDR1 and CDR2: MNHNS and SASEGT. Trimming took 10 bases from V and 7 from J, leaving 7 bases between them. This chain's CDR3 is CATQLGYTF. In DNA, the CDR3 is TGTGCCACTCAACTTGGCTACACCTTC.

The chain couples TRBV5-1 to TRBJ2-6; unclear D gene. Germline CDR1 SGHRS, CDR2 YFSETQ. V lost 4 bases and J 0 bases, leaving 11 bases between the germline ends. CDR3 size: 16 residues. The CDR3 is CASSTRVISGANVLTF. The CDR3 nucleotides read TGCGCCAGCAGCACCAGAGTAATCTCTGGGGCCAACGTCCTGACTTTC.

This clone was seen only once. V gene TRBV19 combines with J gene TRBJ1-1, with no clear D. This CDR3 is 16 amino acids long. Trimming shortened V by 0 bases and J by 4 bases, and 15 bases separated the two germline ends. In germline, CDR1 is LNHDA, CDR2 SQIVND (reference sequence). The CDR3 here is CASSIDMSAGGTEAFF. The CDR3 DNA is TGTGCCAGTAGTATAGATATGAGTGCCGGTGGCACTGAAGCTTTCTTT.

V is TRBV27 and J is TRBJ1-5; tentative D call: TRBD1 (5 bases). CDR1 and CDR2 from the germline V gene are MNHEY and SMNVEV (reference sequence). The CDR3 has 15 residues. V lost 5 bases and J lost 2, with 13 bases in between. Written as DNA, the CDR3 is TGTGCCAGCAGTGTTAAGGGAGGGGGCAATCAGCCCCAGCATTTT. Translating it yields CASSVKGGGNQPQHF.

DNA for the CDR3: TGTGCCAGCAGTGAAGCGGCCGCAGGGTCCGGAAACACCATATATTTT. As protein: CASSEAAAGSGNTIYF. The V gene is TRBV6-1, the J gene TRBJ1-3; weak D call: TRBD1 (5 bases). Trimming left V 0 bases short and J 4 bases short, with 13 bases between. The CDR3 has 16 amino acids. CDR1 MNHNS and CDR2 SASEGT come from the germline V gene.

The chain uses TRBV10-3 and TRBJ2-7; D may match TRBD1 or TRBD2 (6 bases each). Germline CDR1 ENHRY, CDR2 SYGVKD. Trimming shortened V by 2 bases and J by 7 bases, and 18 bases separated the two germline ends. The CDR3 length is 15 residues. CDR3 in amino acids: CAISEPAGHLREQYF. The CDR3 DNA reads TGTGCCATCAGTGAGCCTGCGGGACATCTTCGGGAGCAGTACTTC.

The chain combines TRBV19 with TRBJ2-1, with 12 nucleotides matching TRBD2. The V segment lost 4 bases and the J segment 8 bases; nucleotides outside the gene matches: 3. This CDR3 is built from 14 residues. The germline V gene encodes CDR1 LNHDA and CDR2 SQIVND (reference sequence). Here the CDR3 reads CASSTTSGSYEQFF. The CDR3 DNA sequence: TGTGCCAGTAGTACGACTAGCGGGAGCTATGAGCAGTTCTTC.

The gene calls are TRBV19 and TRBJ1-6, with 10 bases that match TRBD1. CDR1 is LNHDA and CDR2 is SQIVND in the germline V gene (reference sequence). With 3 bases clipped from V and 7 bases from J, the junction kept 3 bases outside the gene matches. The CDR3 consists of 15 residues. The CDR3 protein is CASSIGTGDNSPLHF. The CDR3 nucleotides read TGTGCCAGTAGTATCGGGACAGGGGACAATTCACCCCTCCACTTT.

This clone was recorded a few times. The chain combines TRBV19 with TRBJ1-5, with 7 bases identical to TRBD1. From germline, CDR1 is LNHDA and CDR2 SQIVND (reference sequence). The CDR3 sequence is 15 residues long. The J segment lost 3 bases and the V segment lost 5 bases, leaving 7 bases of the junction unmatched. CDR3 protein: CASSGTTGLNQPQHF. CDR3 in DNA: TGTGCCAGTAGTGGGACGACAGGGCTCAATCAGCCCCAGCATTTT. Full variable domain (rest looked up from reference TRBV19 and TRBJ1-5): DGGITQSPKYLFRKEGQNVTLSCEQNLNHDAMYWYRQDPGQGLRLIYYSQIVNDFQKGDIAEGYSVSREKKESFPLTVTSAQKNPTAFYLCASSGTTGLNQPQHFGDGTRLSIL.

This clone has a handful of counts. The chain carries TRBV5-6 and TRBJ2-7, with TRBD1 matching over 10 bases. The CDR3 extends over 14 amino acids. Losses at the gene ends were 3 bases for V and 7 bases for J; bases not matched to a gene: 7. In germline, CDR1 is SGHDT, CDR2 YYEEEE. The CDR3 region has the DNA TGTGCCAGCAGCTACGGGACAGGGGTAGAGGAGCAGTACTTC. Translation: CASSYGTGVEEQYF.

The V call is TRBV27, the J call TRBJ1-4, with 11 bases identical to TRBD1. Per the germline V gene, CDR1 is MNHEY and CDR2 is SMNVEV (reference sequence). The V and J ends lost 1 base and 4 bases, in that order; junction bases with no gene match: 5. There are 17 residues in the CDR3. CDR3 loop: CASSLLDRGLVNEKLFF. Here the CDR3 DNA reads TGTGCCAGCAGTTTATTGGACAGGGGGCTTGTTAATGAAAAACTGTTTTTT.

Comments on this clone: The identical CDR3 is also encoded by other nucleotide sequences in the sample. The chain combines TRBV27 with TRBJ1-5; no clear D. Between the trimmed V and J ends, which lost 2 bases and 2 bases, there was a span of 10 bases. The CDR3 spans 15 residues. Germline V gene sequence: CDR1 MNHEY, CDR2 SMNVEV (reference sequence). CDR3 residues: CASSLKGGGNQPQHF. In DNA form, the CDR3 reads TGTGCCAGCAGTTTAAAGGGAGGAGGCAATCAGCCCCAGCATTTT.

The rearrangement links TRBV7-9 to TRBJ2-7; D gene ambiguous. Per germline, CDR1 SEHNR and CDR2 FQNEAQ (reference sequence). The CDR3 loop spans 12 amino acids. Between the trimmed V and J ends, which lost 1 base and 3 bases, there was a span of 4 bases. The CDR3 nucleotides read TGTGCCAGCAGCTTAGGGGACTACGAGCAGTACTTC. It yields the protein CASSLGDYEQYF.

The gene calls are TRBV7-2 and TRBJ1-5; 8 bases are a match to TRBD1. This CDR3 has 14 amino acids. Germline V gives CDR1 SGHTA, CDR2 FQGNSA. V was clipped by 5 bases and J by 9 bases; unmatched bases: 9. CDR3 sequence reads: CASSPGQGPVPQHF. CDR3 in DNA: TGTGCCAGCAGCCCCGGACAGGGCCCCGTGCCCCAGCATTTT.

This chain joins TRBV10-2 and TRBJ1-5; D not resolved. This CDR3 is built from 14 residues. The V gene's germline CDR1 is WSHSY and CDR2 SAAADI. The germline V and J ends were trimmed by 7 bases and 0 bases, with 10 bases remaining between them. This chain's CDR3 is CASTDGYSNQPQHF. CDR3 coding DNA: TGCGCCAGCACCGACGGTTATAGCAATCAGCCCCAGCATTTT.

This chain joins TRBV10-2 and TRBJ1-4; a weak D match, TRBD1 (6 bases). The germline V and J ends were trimmed by 2 bases and 10 bases, with 20 bases remaining between them. There are 16 residues in the CDR3. The V gene's germline CDR1 is WSHSY and CDR2 SAAADI. The CDR3 coding sequence is TGCGCCAGCAGTGAGACAGGGCTACGGGGGGAAGGAAAACTGTTTTTT. Its translation is CASSETGLRGEGKLFF.

J is TRBJ2-2 and V is TRBV7-8; 15 bases are shared with TRBD2. Germline CDR1 reads SGHVS; CDR2 reads FQNEAQ. The J segment lost 2 bases and the V segment lost 5 bases, leaving 9 bases of the junction unmatched. This CDR3 has 19 amino acids. This chain's CDR3 is CASSHLGLAGGPNTGELFF. The CDR3 DNA follows: TGTGCCAGCAGCCATCTCGGACTAGCGGGAGGGCCAAACACCGGGGAGCTGTTTTTT.

This rearrangement joins TRBV9 to TRBJ2-6; D is ambiguous. The CDR3 contains 15 residues. The germline V and J ends were trimmed by 0 bases and 3 bases, with 7 bases remaining between them. Germline V lookup: CDR1 SGDLS, CDR2 YYNGEE. The CDR3 DNA follows: TGTGCCAGCAGCGTAGTGGATTTTGGGGCCAACGTCCTGACTTTC. Translation: CASSVVDFGANVLTF.

V is TRBV7-9 and J is TRBJ2-2; maybe TRBD1 (6 bases). CDR3 size: 17 residues. Trimming pared 5 bases from V and 2 bases from J, leaving 18 bases between. CDR1 is SEHNR and CDR2 is FQNEAQ in the germline V gene (reference sequence). The CDR3 nucleotides are TGTGCCAGCAGCCGGCCCAGGCAGGGGACAAACACCGGGGAGCTGTTTTTT. Encoded protein: CASSRPRQGTNTGELFF.

This clone has more than one count but fewer than ten. The chain carries TRBV9 and TRBJ2-2; perhaps D is TRBD1 or TRBD2 (6 bases each). The V gene lost 4 bases and the J gene lost 4 bases, with 17 bases spanning the gap. Germline-derived CDR1 and CDR2 are SGDLS and YYNGEE. The length of the CDR3 is 16 residues. The CDR3 DNA reads TGTGCCAGCAGCCCCTCGGGGGCCCCGGGCACCGGGGAGCTGTTTTTT. Amino acid sequence: CASSPSGAPGTGELFF.

V is TRBV23-1 and J is TRBJ1-1; 7 bases line up with TRBD1. TRBV23-1 is reported as an ORF; its role is uncertain. Trimming cost V 2 bases and J 3 bases; bases outside gene matches: 6. The CDR3 length is 15 residues. CDR3 in DNA: TGCGCCAGCAGTCAACTCTTTCAGGGGGACACTGAAGCTTTCTTT. Translation gives CASSQLFQGDTEAFF.

The genes are TRBV7-3 and TRBJ2-2; 7 nucleotides agree with TRBD1. Trimming cost V 4 bases and J 1 base; bases outside gene matches: 6. This CDR3 spans 16 amino acids. Germline V gene lookup returns CDR1 SGHTA and CDR2 FQGTGA. DNA of the CDR3: TGTGCCAGCAGCTCTTCGGGACAGCTGAACACCGGGGAGCTGTTTTTT. As protein: CASSSSGQLNTGELFF.